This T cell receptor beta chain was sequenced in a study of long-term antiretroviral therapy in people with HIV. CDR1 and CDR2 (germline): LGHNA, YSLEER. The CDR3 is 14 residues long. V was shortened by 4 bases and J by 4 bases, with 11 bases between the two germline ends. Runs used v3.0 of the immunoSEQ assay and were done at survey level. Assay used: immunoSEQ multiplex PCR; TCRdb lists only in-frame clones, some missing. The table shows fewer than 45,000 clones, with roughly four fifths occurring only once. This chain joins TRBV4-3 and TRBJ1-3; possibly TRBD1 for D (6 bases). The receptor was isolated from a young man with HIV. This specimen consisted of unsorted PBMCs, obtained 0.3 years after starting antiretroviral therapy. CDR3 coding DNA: TGCGCCAGCAGCCCTGGGGGGCCAGGAAACACCATATATTTT. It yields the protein CASSPGGPGNTIYF.